Given below is one TCR beta chain in context. Trimming removed 1 base from V and 7 bases from J, with 7 bases in between. The germline V gene encodes CDR1 LGHNA and CDR2 YSLEER. The CDR3 is made up of 13 amino acids. The data belong to a study of control samples from healthy donors and cancer patients. Sequenced by immunoSEQ multiplex PCR; TCRdb stores in-frame clones only, minus some. The sample yields 140,000 to 150,000 clones, approximately 91% seen once. The clonotype originates from a man aged 25-45 years in good health. V usage is TRBV4-3 and J usage is TRBJ1-4; D is unclear. Input material: blood. The CDR3: CASSQVLGEKLFF. The CDR3 coding sequence is TGCGCCAGCAGCCAAGTCTTGGGTGAAAAACTGTTTTTT.